Listed below are T cell receptor beta chains from one sample, sequenced in a study of post-analysis software for immune sequencing data. TCRdb re-called the PCR reads through MiXCR, storing one row per CDR3 protein. This table holds 800,000 to 950,000 distinct CDR3 sequences, 53% found once. Sequencing used blood. The receptors come from a girl aged 5 to 17 with multiple sclerosis. The CDR3 runs from the conserved cysteine through the conserved F or W. Each record gives: CDR3 length, D gene, J gene, clone size, V gene, CDR3 DNA, CDR3 protein. The D gene is left open where the match is weak. Size is omitted from some rows. Given values are once, few, many or a class for expanded clones.

14 NA TRBJ1-6 NA TRBV12-3/TRBV12-4 TGTGCCAGCAGTTTGGGGGTTGGTAATTCACCCCTCCACTTT CASSLGVGNSPLHF
16 NA TRBJ2-3 NA TRBV7-9 TGTGCCAGCAGCCCACCCCTGAGGGGGGTCCTTTTTGCGCAGTATTTT CASSPPLRGVLFAQYF
17 TRBD2 TRBJ2-1 NA TRBV9 TGTGCCAGCAGCGTAGAGCGGACTAGCGGGGGGTACAATGAGCAGTTCTTC CASSVERTSGGYNEQFF
13 NA TRBJ1-5 NA TRBV27 TGTGCCAGCAGTCGGGGGCTCAGTCAGCCCCAGCATTTT CASSRGLSQPQHF
15 NA TRBJ2-5 few TRBV27 TGTGCCAGCAGTTTATCGGGGACATATGCGGAGACCCAGTACTTC CASSLSGTYAETQYF
15 NA TRBJ1-5 NA TRBV12-3/TRBV12-4 TGTGCCAGCAGTTTAAACAGCCAAAGCAATCAGCCCCAGCATTTT CASSLNSQSNQPQHF
16 NA TRBJ2-5 NA TRBV20-1 TGCAGTGCTACCCCGCAGTCTGCGGGGAAGCAAGAGACCCAGTACTTC CSATPQSAGKQETQYF
16 NA TRBJ2-3 NA TRBV7-9 TGTGCCAGCAGTCCTTATGGCAGTGTGTCGCCAGATACGCAGTATTTT CASSPYGSVSPDTQYF
14 NA TRBJ2-1 NA TRBV18 TGTGCCAGCAGTCCTCCCGACAGGTACAATGAGCAGTTCTTC CASSPPDRYNEQFF
16 TRBD1 TRBJ2-7 once TRBV4-2 TGTGCCAGCAGCCACTTTCCGGGACAGGGTTCCTACGAGCAGTACTTC CASSHFPGQGSYEQYF
12 TRBD2 TRBJ2-5 once TRBV6-1 TGTGCCAGCGGTGGGGGGGGGGAGGCCCAGTACTTC CASGGGGEAQYF
15 TRBD2 TRBJ2-7 NA TRBV7-2 TGTGCCAGCAGCCTCACAGCGGGAGAAAGAGGCGAGCAGTACTTC CASSLTAGERGEQYF
14 NA TRBJ1-1 NA TRBV6-1 TGTGCCAGCAGTGATAGGGTTGGGGTCTCTGAAGCTTTCTTT CASSDRVGVSEAFF
14 NA TRBJ2-1 NA TRBV7-9 TGTGCCAGCCGGGACTCCCTAATTTACAATGAGCAGTTCTTC CASRDSLIYNEQFF
11 NA TRBJ1-2 few TRBV30 TGTGCCTGGATGGTTTCTGGGGGCTACACCTTC CAWMVSGGYTF
13 NA TRBJ2-1 few TRBV10-3 TGTGCCACCAAGGGCCAGGAATACAATGAGCAGTTCTTC CATKGQEYNEQFF
13 NA TRBJ2-1 few TRBV29-1 TGCAGCGTTGGAAGGGTTTTTCCCAATGAGCAGTTCTTC CSVGRVFPNEQFF
17 NA TRBJ2-3 NA TRBV3-1 TGTGCCAGCAGCCCCTTGGCACTAGCCGGGGGCACAGATACGCAGTATTTT CASSPLALAGGTDTQYF
13 NA TRBJ2-5 few TRBV29-1 TGCAGCGCGGGTCTGGTCAGTCAAGAGACCCAGTACTTC CSAGLVSQETQYF
17 NA TRBJ2-5 NA TRBV3-1 TGTGCCAGCAGCCAAGACGTTAGGGCCCCGACAGCCTATGAGCAGTACTTC CASSQDVRAPTAYEQYF
13 TRBD1 TRBJ2-7 few TRBV20-1 TGCAGTGCTAGAGGACAGGGAAGGCACGAGCAGTACTTC CSARGQGRHEQYF
15 TRBD1 TRBJ1-6 few TRBV5-4 TGTGCCAGCAGCCGATTCGAGACAGGGGATTCACCCCTCCACTTT CASSRFETGDSPLHF
15 TRBD2 TRBJ2-7 NA TRBV3-1 TGTGCCAGCAGCCAGGACCCGACTAGCGGTTACGAGCAGTACTTC CASSQDPTSGYEQYF
19 TRBD2 TRBJ2-1 few TRBV7-8 TGTGCCAGCAGCTTAGTTTGGACTAGCGGGGGAAAAACCTACAATGAGCAGTTCTTC CASSLVWTSGGKTYNEQFF
14 NA TRBJ2-5 NA TRBV20-1 TGCAGTGCTAGTAATTTTATGGGCCAAGAGACCCAGTACTTC CSASNFMGQETQYF
17 TRBD2 TRBJ2-7 few TRBV18 TGTGCCAGCTCACCAGGCGGGGGATCTTTCATATCCTACGAGCAGTACTTC CASSPGGGSFISYEQYF
12 NA TRBJ1-2 NA TRBV25-1 TGTGCCAGCACTAACGGGGGTTATGGCTACACCTTC CASTNGGYGYTF
16 TRBD2 TRBJ2-3 NA TRBV10-1 TGCGCCAGCAGTCCACCCGGCCTAGCGGGGAGGGATACGCAGTATTTT CASSPPGLAGRDTQYF
20 TRBD2 TRBJ2-1 few TRBV3-1 TGTGCCAGCAGCCAAGATCGTGTACTAGCGGGACGAAAAGGGTACAATGAGCAGTTCTTC CASSQDRVLAGRKGYNEQFF
15 NA TRBJ2-1 NA TRBV21-1 NA CASSKVGTGNNEQFF
16 TRBD2 TRBJ2-7 NA TRBV7-2 TGTGCCAGCAGCTTAGGTAGCGGGGTCAGCTCCTACGAGCAGTACTTC CASSLGSGVSSYEQYF
16 TRBD2 TRBJ2-1 once TRBV11-2 TGTGCCAGCAGCCCGTACACTAGCGACCCCTACAATGAGCAGTTCTTC CASSPYTSDPYNEQFF
14 TRBD1 TRBJ1-1 NA TRBV18 TGTGCCAGCGCCCCAGGGGGCTGGAACACTGAAGCTTTCTTT CASAPGGWNTEAFF
17 NA TRBJ1-1 few TRBV7-6 TGTGCCAGCAGCTACAACAGGGACCGACGTATTAGCACTGAAGCTTTCTTT CASSYNRDRRISTEAFF
18 NA TRBJ1-6 NA TRBV20-1 TGCAGTGCTAGAGATTTGAGCGAATTGAGCTCCTATAATTCACCCCTCCACTTT CSARDLSELSSYNSPLHF
16 NA TRBJ2-7 NA TRBV6-6 TGTGCCAGCAGACGCATAGGAGACAGGAGTCCCTACGAGCAGTACTTC CASRRIGDRSPYEQYF
15 TRBD1 TRBJ1-1 NA TRBV27 TGTGCCAGCAGCGGGTGGACAGGGGGCAACACTGAAGCTTTCTTT CASSGWTGGNTEAFF
12 NA TRBJ2-1 few TRBV7-9 TGTGCCAGCCGGGGTGGGGGAAATGAGCAGTTCTTC CASRGGGNEQFF
14 TRBD2 TRBJ2-7 NA TRBV12-3/TRBV12-4 TGTGCCAGCACCAGAAGCGGGAGCCCAAGCGAGCAGTACTTC CASTRSGSPSEQYF
16 TRBD1 TRBJ1-2 NA TRBV11-2 TGTGCCAGCAGCCCGGGGACAGGGGGCACGAACTATGGCTACACCTTC CASSPGTGGTNYGYTF
18 TRBD1 TRBJ1-1 NA TRBV6-5 TGTGCCAGCAGTTTGAGGACAGGGGTAGGCAAAACGGCCACTGAAGCTTTCTTT CASSLRTGVGKTATEAFF
15 NA TRBJ2-5 few TRBV29-1 TGCAGCGCTGGGGGGGCTAGCGGCCGTGGGGAGACCCAGTACTTC CSAGGASGRGETQYF
12 NA TRBJ2-7 NA TRBV20-1 TGCAGTGCCCCGGGCCTCTCCTACGAGCAGTACTTC CSAPGLSYEQYF
14 TRBD2 TRBJ2-7 NA TRBV7-6 TGTGCCAGCGGCCCTGCGGGGGTTGTCGGCGGGCAGTACTTC CASGPAGVVGGQYF
18 NA TRBJ2-1 NA TRBV7-9 TGTGCCAGCAGCTTAGCCGGGTGGGAGGAAAGCTCCTACAATGAGCAGTTCTTC CASSLAGWEESSYNEQFF
18 NA TRBJ1-5 NA TRBV6-5 TGTGCCAGCAGTTCCAGACAGGCCAAAGAGGTGGGCAATCAGCCCCAGCATTTT CASSSRQAKEVGNQPQHF
13 TRBD1 TRBJ2-7 few TRBV20-1 TGCAGTGCTAGAAGGGACAGGGGATACGAGCAGTACTTC CSARRDRGYEQYF
15 NA TRBJ1-4 few TRBV6-6 TGTGCCAGCACTAACACTCAGGGTGCGCTCGAAAAACTGTTTTTT CASTNTQGALEKLFF
11 NA TRBJ1-2 NA TRBV29-1 TGCAGCGTTGAAACTGGAACCGGCTACACCTTC CSVETGTGYTF